These T cell receptor beta chains were read from a single sample in a study of STAT5B mutations in CD4+ large granular lymphocyte leukemia. Assay: immunoSEQ multiplex PCR; the TCRdb copy retains only in-frame clones and omits some. The sample has approximately 24,000 clones, over 70% seen once. Sequenced sample: CD4+ T cells from blood buffy coats. The source of these receptors is a human donor in good health. CDR3s include the opening cysteine and the closing phenylalanine or tryptophan. A D gene is named only where the DNA matches it firmly. Clone sizes are given selectively: once, few, many, or a class where the clone is expanded.

J gene: TRBJ2-3; V gene: TRBV9; clone size: once; D gene: TRBD2; CDR3 length: 16; CDR3 DNA: TGTGCCAGCAGCCCGGGAGGGTCCCTCTTCACAGATACGCAGTATTTT; CDR3 protein: CASSPGGSLFTDTQYF
J gene: TRBJ1-5; V gene: TRBV7-8; clone size: few; D gene: -; CDR3 length: 16; CDR3 DNA: TGTGCCAGCAGCTTAGCCCAGGGAGGGTTAGGTCAGCCCCAGCATTTT; CDR3 protein: CASSLAQGGLGQPQHF
J gene: TRBJ1-2; V gene: TRBV21-1; clone size: -; D gene: -; CDR3 length: 15; CDR3 DNA: TGTGCCATCACACTGGCTCAGGGAAAGGTTGGAGGCTACACCTTC; CDR3 protein: CAITLAQGKVGGYTF
J gene: TRBJ2-1; V gene: TRBV4-2; clone size: few; D gene: TRBD2; CDR3 length: 18; CDR3 DNA: TGTGCCAGCAGCCAAGCTGGGACTAGCGGGAGTATGTACAATGAGCAGTTCTTC; CDR3 protein: CASSQAGTSGSMYNEQFF
J gene: TRBJ2-1; V gene: TRBV7-3; clone size: -; D gene: TRBD2; CDR3 length: 15; CDR3 DNA: TGTGCCAGCAGGTCAAGCGGGGGGGCCATGGGTGAGCAGTTCTTC; CDR3 protein: CASRSSGGAMGEQFF
J gene: TRBJ2-3; V gene: TRBV30; clone size: -; D gene: TRBD2; CDR3 length: 13; CDR3 DNA: TGTGCCTGGTTAGCGGGGGTGAAAGATACGCAGTATTTT; CDR3 protein: CAWLAGVKDTQYF
J gene: TRBJ2-7; V gene: TRBV5-4; clone size: -; D gene: TRBD2; CDR3 length: 15; CDR3 DNA: TGTGCCAGCAGCTGGGGGGGGACGTCCTCCTACGAGCAGTACTTC; CDR3 protein: CASSWGGTSSYEQYF
J gene: TRBJ2-7; V gene: TRBV7-8; clone size: -; D gene: -; CDR3 length: 14; CDR3 DNA: TGTGCCAGCAGCTTGGGGCTAGCGATCTACGAGCAGTACTTC; CDR3 protein: CASSLGLAIYEQYF
J gene: TRBJ2-1; V gene: TRBV21-1; clone size: -; D gene: -; CDR3 length: 18; CDR3 DNA: TGTGCCAGCAGCAAAGTCCGGGGTGCGGAGTTTGGGGACAATGAGCAGTTCTTC; CDR3 protein: CASSKVRGAEFGDNEQFF
J gene: TRBJ2-1; V gene: TRBV19; clone size: -; D gene: TRBD2; CDR3 length: 15; CDR3 DNA: TGTGCCAGTATGAGCGGGAGAAGTTCCTACAATGAGCAGTTCTTC; CDR3 protein: CASMSGRSSYNEQFF
J gene: TRBJ1-3; V gene: TRBV4-2; clone size: -; D gene: -; CDR3 length: 15; CDR3 DNA: TGTGCCAGCAGCCAGACCCCGGGGACTGGAAACACCATATATTTT; CDR3 protein: CASSQTPGTGNTIYF
J gene: TRBJ2-3; V gene: TRBV7-2; clone size: -; D gene: TRBD2; CDR3 length: 17; CDR3 DNA: TGTGCCAGCAGCTTAGATTTGCGGGGGGGCGGCACAGATACGCAGTATTTT; CDR3 protein: CASSLDLRGGGTDTQYF
J gene: TRBJ2-2; V gene: TRBV5-1; clone size: -; D gene: TRBD2; CDR3 length: 17; CDR3 DNA: TGCGCCAGCAGCCCTGTGTGGGCGGGAGGGCCCACCGGGGAGCTGTTTTTT; CDR3 protein: CASSPVWAGGPTGELFF
J gene: TRBJ2-3; V gene: TRBV5-6; clone size: -; D gene: TRBD2; CDR3 length: 16; CDR3 DNA: TGTGCCAGCAGCCCCTATGGAGCGGGAGGTGGGGATACGCAGTATTTT; CDR3 protein: CASSPYGAGGGDTQYF
J gene: TRBJ1-1; V gene: TRBV18; clone size: -; D gene: -; CDR3 length: 14; CDR3 DNA: TGTGCCAGCTCACCGAACAGCTTGAACACTGAAGCTTTCTTT; CDR3 protein: CASSPNSLNTEAFF
J gene: TRBJ2-5; V gene: TRBV7-9; clone size: -; D gene: -; CDR3 length: 13; CDR3 DNA: TGTGCCAGCAGCTCCGTAGGCTTAGAGACCCAGTACTTC; CDR3 protein: CASSSVGLETQYF
J gene: TRBJ2-2; V gene: TRBV19; clone size: -; D gene: -; CDR3 length: 15; CDR3 DNA: TGTGCCAGTACCGGAACCGGGACAATCACCGGGGAGCTGTTTTTT; CDR3 protein: CASTGTGTITGELFF
J gene: TRBJ2-4; V gene: TRBV6-1; clone size: -; D gene: TRBD1; CDR3 length: 13; CDR3 DNA: TGTGCCAGCAGTGAAGGGACAGGAAACATTCAGTACTTC; CDR3 protein: CASSEGTGNIQYF
J gene: TRBJ2-1; V gene: TRBV4-1; clone size: -; D gene: -; CDR3 length: 17; CDR3 DNA: TGCGCCAGCAGCCAATTTGTCGGACAGACGTTTGGCAATGAGCAGTTCTTC; CDR3 protein: CASSQFVGQTFGNEQFF
J gene: TRBJ2-7; V gene: TRBV5-1; clone size: few; D gene: -; CDR3 length: 14; CDR3 DNA: TGCGCCAGCAGCCCAAGTGCAGGGGCGCGTGAGCAGTACTTC; CDR3 protein: CASSPSAGAREQYF
J gene: TRBJ1-1; V gene: TRBV5-4; clone size: few; D gene: TRBD1; CDR3 length: 14; CDR3 DNA: TGTGCCAGCAGCTCCGGACAGGGACGAACTGAAGCTTTCTTT; CDR3 protein: CASSSGQGRTEAFF
J gene: TRBJ1-2; V gene: TRBV15; clone size: -; D gene: TRBD1; CDR3 length: 12; CDR3 DNA: TGTGCCACCAGTTCAGGGGGACGGGGCTACACCTTC; CDR3 protein: CATSSGGRGYTF
J gene: TRBJ2-3; V gene: TRBV6-1; clone size: -; D gene: TRBD2; CDR3 length: 18; CDR3 DNA: TGTGCCAGCAGTGCCCTCTCTTTGACTAGCGGGAGACCAGATACGCAGTATTTT; CDR3 protein: CASSALSLTSGRPDTQYF
J gene: TRBJ1-1; V gene: TRBV30; clone size: few; D gene: -; CDR3 length: 15; CDR3 DNA: TGTGCCTGGAGCTCTACGGTGGGACTCAACACTGAAGCTTTCTTT; CDR3 protein: CAWSSTVGLNTEAFF
J gene: TRBJ1-4; V gene: TRBV6-1; clone size: -; D gene: -; CDR3 length: 13; CDR3 DNA: TGTGCCAGCATGCGGGGGGCAGGCGAAAAACTGTTTTTT; CDR3 protein: CASMRGAGEKLFF
J gene: TRBJ2-7; V gene: TRBV5-1; clone size: -; D gene: -; CDR3 length: 15; CDR3 DNA: TGCGCCAGCAGCTTCAGGCGGGGAGGAGGCTACGAGCAGTACTTC; CDR3 protein: CASSFRRGGGYEQYF
J gene: TRBJ2-2; V gene: TRBV5-1; clone size: few; D gene: -; CDR3 length: 14; CDR3 DNA: TGCGCCAGCAGCTTGAGCTTGGCGTACGGGGAGCTGTTTTTT; CDR3 protein: CASSLSLAYGELFF
J gene: TRBJ2-2; V gene: TRBV7-3; clone size: -; D gene: -; CDR3 length: 16; CDR3 DNA: TGTGCCAGCAGTCTGAACCCGGGACTCCCTAACGGGGAGCTGTTTTTT; CDR3 protein: CASSLNPGLPNGELFF
J gene: TRBJ2-2; V gene: TRBV15; clone size: -; D gene: -; CDR3 length: 17; CDR3 DNA: TGTGCCACAAGGACAGGGCCAGCGGGGGGTAACACCGGGGAGCTGTTTTTT; CDR3 protein: CATRTGPAGGNTGELFF
J gene: TRBJ2-7; V gene: TRBV28; clone size: -; D gene: -; CDR3 length: 15; CDR3 DNA: TGTGCCAGCAGTGCCCCCCACGGGGGTGGCTACGAGCAGTACTTC; CDR3 protein: CASSAPHGGGYEQYF
J gene: TRBJ1-1; V gene: TRBV19; clone size: -; D gene: TRBD1; CDR3 length: 13; CDR3 DNA: TGTGCCAGTAGTATACGGGACAGGGAAAAAGCTTTCTTT; CDR3 protein: CASSIRDREKAFF
J gene: TRBJ2-7; V gene: TRBV4-3; clone size: -; D gene: -; CDR3 length: 15; CDR3 DNA: TGCGCCAGCAGCCAAGCCTTCCATCGGGGCTACGAGCAGTACTTC; CDR3 protein: CASSQAFHRGYEQYF
J gene: TRBJ1-1; V gene: TRBV19; clone size: -; D gene: TRBD1; CDR3 length: 14; CDR3 DNA: TGTGCCAGTAGGGCTGACAGGGCCTACGGGGAAGCTTTCTTT; CDR3 protein: CASRADRAYGEAFF
J gene: TRBJ2-5; V gene: TRBV2; clone size: -; D gene: TRBD1; CDR3 length: 15; CDR3 DNA: TGTGCCAGCAGTCCGGACAGGGGGTCTGAAGAGACCCAGTACTTC; CDR3 protein: CASSPDRGSEETQYF
J gene: TRBJ2-1; V gene: TRBV12-5; clone size: -; D gene: TRBD2; CDR3 length: 18; CDR3 DNA: TGTGCTAGTGGCGAAACCAGGGTGCTAGCGGGGCACTACAATGAGCAGTTCTTC; CDR3 protein: CASGETRVLAGHYNEQFF
J gene: TRBJ2-2; V gene: TRBV7-3; clone size: -; D gene: -; CDR3 length: 16; CDR3 DNA: TGTGCCAGCAGCTTATCTCGCTCAGGGAACACCGGGGAGCTGTTTTTT; CDR3 protein: CASSLSRSGNTGELFF
J gene: TRBJ2-3; V gene: TRBV19; clone size: -; D gene: -; CDR3 length: 12; CDR3 DNA: TGTGCCAGTAGCATGAAAACAGATACGCAGTATTTT; CDR3 protein: CASSMKTDTQYF